This T cell receptor (beta chain) was sequenced for a study of T cells in localized non-small cell lung cancer. Study results and caveats: It was uninvolved adjacent lung that showed the highest T cell clonality, exceeding tumor. The study detected a median around 57 of the top 100 tumor clones in adjacent lung.

V gave up 4 bases and J gave up 1 base, with 8 bases separating them. Germline V gives CDR1 SGHRS, CDR2 YFSETQ. The CDR3 covers 13 residues. Notes on this clone: Its antigen is not known.

Sequenced by immunoSEQ multiplex PCR; TCRdb stores in-frame clones only, minus some. The sample has over 20,000 clones; around 88% are singletons. This TCR came from a female donor older than 55 with stage I lung adenocarcinoma. Source: peripheral blood, taken before any cancer treatment. The rearrangement joins TRBV5-1 to TRBJ1-1, with D hard to call. This chain's CDR3 is CASSPDQNTEAFF. CDR3 nucleotides: TGCGCCAGCAGCCCAGACCAGAACACTGAAGCTTTCTTT.